This T cell receptor beta chain was sequenced for a study of beta chain features in type 1 diabetes. Notes on the study in general: Within each of all four CD4+ subsets, Type 1 diabetes patients had TCRB CDR3s that were moderately but significantly shorter. VDJ junctions from type 1 diabetes patients carried fewer insertions and larger deletions.

Expressed TCRB transcripts were sequenced, since all the RNA that had been isolated was reverse transcribed. Naive, central memory and regulatory T cell samples produced a mean of approximately 3.6 million reads. Data came from immunoSEQ multiplex PCR; TCRdb stores just in-frame clones and leaves some out. The sample holds hundreds of thousands of clones, 15% to 17% seen once. The sample holds a few counts of this clone. The antigen is unknown. Every single donor gave one heparinised blood draw, and these averaged about 100 mL. Per germline, CDR1 MDHEN and CDR2 SYDVKM. The CDR3 is 14 amino acids. Trimming shortened V by 5 bases and J by 6 bases, and 16 bases separated the two germline ends.

Sample: naive CD4+ T cells from blood. The sequence derives from a young man in good health. This rearrangement joins TRBV28 to TRBJ2-5, with no clear D. This CDR3 reads CASSRSTGQQTQYF. CDR3 nucleotides: TGTGCCAGCAGTCGATCTACTGGCCAGCAGACCCAGTACTTC. The full variable domain, with the rest looked up from reference TRBV28 and TRBJ2-5, is DVKVTQSSRYLVKRTGEKVFLECVQDMDHENMFWYRQDPGLGLRLIYFSYDVKMKEKGDIPEGYSVSREKKERFSLILESASTNQTSMYLCASSRSTGQQTQYFGPGTRLLVL.